This T cell receptor beta chain was profiled in a study of read filtering for tumor transcriptome and immune sequencing. Findings of the study overall: Without single-read clonotypes, shared clonotype proportions correlated more between IR-seq and RNA-seq.

The library was built from around 380 ng RNA with molecular barcoded adaptors for alpha/delta and beta/gamma chains. TCRdb passed the reads through MiXCR, listing each CDR3 protein once. The data hold about 47,000 distinct CDR3 sequences, with 12% observed a single time. There are many counts of this clonotype. Its antigen is still unknown. This CDR3 has 16 residues. Germline CDR1 reads SEHNR; CDR2 reads FQNEAQ (reference sequence). Trimming left V 1 base short and J 2 bases short, with 14 bases between. The chain joins TRBV7-9 to TRBJ1-1; D unresolved. This sequence was found in a donor at least 40 years old with multiple myeloma. The sequenced material came from a population of CD138-negative cells sorted from bone marrow. The CDR3 sequence: CASSLDWGVRNTEAFF. For the CDR3, the DNA is TGTGCCAGCAGCTTAGATTGGGGTGTCAGAAACACTGAAGCTTTCTTT.